These 2 T cell receptor beta chains share one sample of origin, sequenced in a study of blood T cell repertoires in COVID-19. Clones were sequenced by immunoSEQ multiplex PCR, and TCRdb holds only the in-frame ones, with some missing. Here the sample spans about 130,000 clones, 70% to 90% being singletons. The material sequenced was peripheral blood. The source of these receptors is a woman older than 75 with acute or convalescent COVID-19.

This chain's CDR3 is CASRTGNTEAFF. DNA for the CDR3: TGTGCCAGTAGGACAGGGAACACTGAAGCTTTCTTT. V and J are TRBV19 and TRBJ1-1; possible D gene TRBD1, 6 bases. Trimming pared 6 bases from V and 1 base from J, leaving 6 bases between. The CDR3 covers 12 residues. Germline CDR1 and CDR2: LNHDA and SQIVND (reference sequence).

The CDR3 sequence is CASKRGGGTDTQYF. DNA for the CDR3: TGCGCCAGCAAAAGGGGGGGAGGCACAGATACGCAGTATTTT. The chain couples TRBV5-1 to TRBJ2-3; D may be TRBD2 (7 bases). The CDR3 contains 14 residues. CDR1 SGHRS and CDR2 YFSETQ come from the germline V gene. Trimming left V 6 bases short and J 1 base short, with 12 bases between. The complete variable domain, with remaining parts taken from reference TRBV5-1 and TRBJ2-3, reads KAGVTQTPRYLIKTRGQQVTLSCSPISGHRSVSWYQQTPGQGLQFLFEYFSETQRNKGNFPGRFSGRQFSNSRSEMNVSTLELGDSALYLCASKRGGGTDTQYFGPGTRLTVL.